What follows are 31 T cell receptor beta chains derived from one specimen sequenced in a study of immune evolution from preneoplasia to lung adenocarcinoma. Data came from immunoSEQ multiplex PCR; TCRdb stores just in-frame clones and leaves some out. The table records over 6,500 clones, around 85% of them present only once. The sequenced sample consisted of FFPE minimally invasive lung adenocarcinoma tissue. Receptors originate from a person of 80 years or more with lung adenocarcinoma.

The chain carries TRBV28 and TRBJ1-2; D unclear. CDR1 and CDR2 (germline): MDHEN, SYDVKM. The CDR3 runs to 12 residues. V was shortened by 4 bases and J by 4 bases, with 7 bases between the two germline ends. The chain's CDR3 is CASSSLVYGYTF. CDR3 DNA sequence: TGTGCCAGCAGTTCTCTTGTCTATGGCTACACCTTC.

This chain links TRBV28 with TRBJ2-7, with 14 nucleotides matching TRBD2. The CDR3 runs 19 residues. Trimming took 5 bases from V and 0 from J; bases not matched to a gene: 12. CDR1 is MDHEN, CDR2 SYDVKM, per germline. CDR3 sequence reads: CASSPLTSGGGFSSYEQYF. The CDR3 DNA sequence: TGTGCCAGCAGTCCCCTGACTAGCGGGGGGGGATTCAGCTCCTACGAGCAGTACTTC.

The V and J genes are TRBV5-5 and TRBJ2-3, with 12 nucleotides matching TRBD2. CDR3 length: 15 amino acids. V trimming: 3 bases; J trimming: 1 base; junction bases outside the gene matches: 0. Per germline, CDR1 SGHKS and CDR2 YYEKEE (reference sequence). CDR3 sequence: CASSWTSGGTDTQYF. The CDR3 nucleotides read TGTGCCAGCAGCTGGACTAGCGGGGGCACAGATACGCAGTATTTT.

The chain links TRBV7-6 to TRBJ1-6; D unclear. The CDR3 sequence is 14 residues long. The ends were cut back, 1 base at V and 9 bases at J, with 10 bases in the middle. The germline gives CDR1 SGHVS, CDR2 FNYEAQ. The CDR3 DNA is TGTGCCAGCAGCTTAGGGCAGGATGGTTCACCCCTCCACTTT. It specifies CASSLGQDGSPLHF. Full variable domain (missing parts from reference TRBV7-6 and TRBJ1-6): GAGVSQSPRYKVTKRGQDVALRCDPISGHVSLYWYRQALGQGPEFLTYFNYEAQQDKSGLPNDRFSAERPEGSISTLTIQRTEQRDSAMYRCASSLGQDGSPLHFGNGTRLTVT.

The chain combines TRBV7-8 with TRBJ2-1; TRBD1 might be the D (6 bases). V was cut by 1 base and J by 9 bases, with 22 bases left in between. Germline V lookup: CDR1 SGHVS, CDR2 FQNEAQ. This CDR3 spans 17 amino acids. CDR3 in amino acids: CASSLGGGRPPQGEQFF. The DNA of the CDR3 is TGTGCCAGCAGCTTAGGAGGGGGACGGCCGCCACAGGGTGAGCAGTTCTTC.

V and J are TRBV21-1 and TRBJ2-7; the table's TRBD1 call for D was not verified on the DNA. TRBV21-1 is a listed pseudogene. The CDR3 runs to 15 residues. CDR3 region: CASSAPGQGKYEQYF. In nucleotides, the CDR3 is TGTGCCAGCAGCGCCCCGGGACAGGGAAAGTACGAGCAGTACTTC.

This rearrangement joins TRBV27 to TRBJ1-1, with 7 bases lining up with TRBD1. The CDR3 spans 11 residues. Germline V lookup: CDR1 MNHEY, CDR2 SMNVEV (reference sequence). V was pared by 8 bases and J by 9 bases, with 6 bases of the junction left unmatched. This CDR3 reads CASHLGGKAFF. CDR3 nucleotides: TGTGCCAGCCACCTAGGGGGCAAAGCTTTCTTT.

The rearrangement joins TRBV18 to TRBJ2-2; 7 nucleotides agree with TRBD1. The CDR3 is made up of 14 amino acids. The germline V gene has CDR1 KGHSH and CDR2 LQKENI. V was clipped by 4 bases and J by 5 bases; unmatched bases: 4. The CDR3 DNA follows: TGTGCCAGCTCACTACAACAGGGGACCGGGGAGCTGTTTTTT. As protein: CASSLQQGTGELFF.

This chain connects TRBV19 to TRBJ2-1; tentatively, D is TRBD2 (5 bases). Germline V gives CDR1 LNHDA, CDR2 SQIVND (reference sequence). This CDR3 spans 18 amino acids. The ends were cut back, 0 bases at V and 5 bases at J, with 20 bases in the middle. The CDR3 DNA follows: TGTGCCAGTAGTATAGAGTGGACCCTTACCGGGAAAAACAATGAGCAGTTCTTC. Its translation is CASSIEWTLTGKNNEQFF.

To note about this clone: No DNA is shown, since the ends of the CDR3 on it are uncertain; the CDR3 is the one TCRdb lists. The chain links TRBV6-1 to TRBJ1-1. The germline V gene encodes CDR1 MNHNS and CDR2 SASEGT. Including both end residues, the CDR3 is 12 amino acids long. CDR3 loop: CASSTSGPRAFF.

The rearrangement uses TRBV28 and TRBJ2-1; TRBD2 matches 7 bases. The germline V gene encodes CDR1 MDHEN and CDR2 SYDVKM. This CDR3 region has 18 residues. V shed 3 bases and J 0 bases; nucleotides not matched to a gene: 11. The CDR3 DNA is TGTGCCAGCAGTTTGGGGCTAGCGGAGGAGTCCTCCTACAATGAGCAGTTCTTC. Translating gives CASSLGLAEESSYNEQFF.

The chain links TRBV11-3 to TRBJ2-1; 12 bases map to TRBD2. Germline lookup yields CDR1 SGHNT and CDR2 YENEEA. After removal of 0 bases from V and 1 base from J, the junction contained 4 bases not matched to a gene. The CDR3 length is 18 residues. In DNA, the CDR3 is TGTGCCAGCAGCTTAGAACTAGCGGGAGGACGGTCCTACAATGAGCAGTTCTTC. Translation gives CASSLELAGGRSYNEQFF.

The chain joins TRBV5-1 to TRBJ1-1, with D uncertain. Germline lookup yields CDR1 SGHRS and CDR2 YFSETQ. The CDR3 runs to 13 residues. With 3 bases removed from V and 1 base from J, the gap between germline ends came to 7 bases. The DNA of the CDR3 is TGCGCCAGCAGCTCAAGTGGGAACACTGAAGCTTTCTTT. Translation: CASSSSGNTEAFF.

The rearrangement uses TRBV4-1 and TRBJ1-1, with TRBD1 identical over 8 bases. CDR1 is MGHRA, CDR2 YSYEKL, per germline. V gave up 5 bases and J gave up 4 bases; unmatched junction bases: 6. The CDR3 is 14 residues long. The CDR3 protein is CASSVQDRVTEAFF. As DNA, the CDR3 is TGCGCCAGCAGCGTCCAGGACAGGGTCACTGAAGCTTTCTTT.

This chain uses TRBV19 with TRBJ2-5; a weak D match, TRBD2 (6 bases). CDR3 length: 15 amino acids. The V and J ends lost 3 bases and 5 bases respectively, with 16 bases between them. Germline values: CDR1 LNHDA, CDR2 SQIVND (reference sequence). The CDR3 coding sequence is TGTGCCAGTAGTATGAGGGCTGGGGAGGAGGAGACCCAGTACTTC. Translation gives CASSMRAGEEETQYF.

The chain is built from TRBV9 and TRBJ2-2; the D gene could be TRBD1 or TRBD2 (6 bases each). The CDR3 sequence is 16 residues long. V lost 0 bases, J lost 4 bases, and 13 bases lay in between. The V gene's germline CDR1 is SGDLS and CDR2 YYNGEE. The DNA for the CDR3 is TGTGCCAGCAGCGTAGCTGGGGGGCAGATCACCGGGGAGCTGTTTTTT. It encodes CASSVAGGQITGELFF.

V and J are TRBV27 and TRBJ2-3; 7 positions agree with TRBD2. The V gene end was trimmed by 7 bases and the J gene end by 2 bases; junction bases not matched to a gene: 6. This CDR3 comprises 14 residues. Germline CDR1 and CDR2: MNHEY and SMNVEV (reference sequence). In DNA form, the CDR3 reads TGTGCCAGCACGGCTAGCGGATTCACAGATACGCAGTATTTT. This translates into CASTASGFTDTQYF.

The V and J genes are TRBV28 and TRBJ2-7; 8 nucleotides match TRBD1. The CDR3 consists of 14 residues. The V segment lost 6 bases and the J segment 4 bases; nucleotides outside the gene matches: 8. Germline assignment: CDR1 MDHEN and CDR2 SYDVKM. CDR3 sequence: CASSPTGAAYEQYF. The CDR3 coding sequence is TGTGCCAGCAGCCCGACAGGGGCCGCGTACGAGCAGTACTTC. The full variable domain, completed using reference TRBV28 and TRBJ2-7, is DVKVTQSSRYLVKRTGEKVFLECVQDMDHENMFWYRQDPGLGLRLIYFSYDVKMKEKGDIPEGYSVSREKKERFSLILESASTNQTSMYLCASSPTGAAYEQYFGPGTRLTVT.

The chain couples TRBV7-2 to TRBJ1-2; D is uncertain. CDR3 length equals 13 residues. V gave up 5 bases and J gave up 2 bases, with 9 bases separating them. Looked up from germline, CDR1 is SGHTA and CDR2 is FQGNSA. The CDR3, as DNA: TGTGCCAGCAGCCCCAGAGGGAACTATGGCTACACCTTC. Encoded protein: CASSPRGNYGYTF.

The chain joins TRBV4-1 to TRBJ1-1; D gene ambiguous. This CDR3 has 13 amino acids. V was cut by 2 bases and J by 2 bases, with 6 bases left in between. The germline CDR1 and CDR2 sequences are MGHRA and YSYEKL. This CDR3 is CASSQLQNTEAFF. As DNA, the CDR3 is TGCGCCAGCAGCCAACTCCAAAACACTGAAGCTTTCTTT.

The chain links TRBV9 to TRBJ2-7, with D perhaps matching TRBD1 (5 bases). This CDR3 has 13 residues. With 5 bases removed from V and 2 bases from J, the gap between germline ends came to 11 bases. Germline CDR1 reads SGDLS; CDR2 reads YYNGEE. The CDR3 DNA follows: TGTGCCAGCAGTGGGGCAGATCCCTACGAGCAGTACTTC. Its protein product is CASSGADPYEQYF.

J is TRBJ1-6 and V is TRBV18; D not certain. Germline CDR1 and CDR2: KGHSH and LQKENI. This CDR3 contains 15 residues. V was cut by 1 base and J by 10 bases, with 14 bases left in between. CDR3 loop: CASSPRVPVESPLHF. The CDR3 coding sequence is TGTGCCAGCTCACCACGCGTCCCGGTTGAATCACCCCTCCACTTT.

The V and J genes are TRBV7-9 and TRBJ1-3; D might be TRBD1 (6 bases). With 6 bases removed from V and 8 bases from J, the gap between germline ends came to 14 bases. Germline V CDR1 and CDR2: SEHNR, FQNEAQ (reference sequence). The CDR3 has 13 amino acids. CDR3 bases: TGTGCCAGCAGGTCGGACAGCAAGGACACCATATATTTT. Its protein product is CASRSDSKDTIYF.

This chain connects TRBV19 to TRBJ2-1; 8 positions match TRBD2. The length of the CDR3 is 14 residues. The V gene end was trimmed by 4 bases and the J gene end by 8 bases; junction bases not matched to a gene: 7. The germline gives CDR1 LNHDA, CDR2 SQIVND (reference sequence). DNA for the CDR3: TGTGCCAGTAGTACCCTACCGGGGGGGTATGAGCAGTTCTTC. It encodes CASSTLPGGYEQFF.

The CDR3 spells CASSVAAGVAYEQYF. The CDR3 DNA reads as TGTGCCAGCAGCGTAGCCGCAGGGGTCGCCTACGAGCAGTACTTC. The chain employs TRBV9 and TRBJ2-7; D might be TRBD1 (6 bases). The V gene's germline CDR1 is SGDLS and CDR2 YYNGEE. With 0 bases removed from V and 2 bases from J, the gap between germline ends came to 12 bases. The CDR3 loop spans 15 amino acids. Together with reference TRBV9 and TRBJ2-7, the CDR3 gives the full variable domain: DSGVTQTPKHLITATGQRVTLRCSPRSGDLSVYWYQQSLDQGLQFLIQYYNGEERAKGNILERFSAQQFPDLHSELNLSSLELGDSALYFCASSVAAGVAYEQYFGPGTRLTVT.

The chain joins TRBV6-1 to TRBJ1-6; the match to TRBD1 covers 7 bases. The J segment lost 9 bases and the V segment lost 6 bases, leaving 2 bases of the junction unmatched. The germline V gene encodes CDR1 MNHNS and CDR2 SASEGT. CDR3 size: 12 residues. The CDR3 is CASRTGVSPLHF. The CDR3 DNA is TGTGCCAGCAGAACAGGGGTTTCACCCCTCCACTTT.

The CDR3 spells CATSRATLTGYTF. The DNA for the CDR3 is TGTGCCACCAGCAGAGCGACTCTCACTGGCTACACCTTC. This chain uses TRBV15 with TRBJ1-2; D is undetermined. The CDR3 length is 13 residues. Trimming cost V 1 base and J 7 bases, with 10 bases left between them. Germline V gives CDR1 LNHNV, CDR2 YYDKDF (reference sequence).

This clone has just one count. The rearrangement joins TRBV14 to TRBJ2-7; a weak D match, TRBD1 (5 bases). Germline V gene sequence: CDR1 SGHDN, CDR2 FVKESK. This CDR3 has 14 amino acids. Deletions cut 1 base from V and 7 bases from J, with 14 bases between. CDR3 amino acids: CASSQGAGPWEQYF. Written as DNA, the CDR3 is TGTGCCAGCAGCCAAGGGGCAGGGCCGTGGGAGCAGTACTTC.

The chain carries TRBV5-1 and TRBJ2-7, with TRBD1 matching 10 bases. J lost 8 bases, V lost 4 bases, and 9 bases had no gene match. This CDR3 spans 14 amino acids. CDR1 and CDR2 (germline): SGHRS, YFSETQ. This CDR3 reads CASSLTGGQPQQYF. For the CDR3, the DNA is TGCGCCAGCAGCCTGACAGGGGGCCAGCCTCAGCAGTACTTC.

This clone was seen once. An end of the junction does not agree with germline; a read error may underlie this. The rearrangement links TRBV7-3 to TRBJ2-1; TRBD2 aligns across 7 bases. CDR3 length equals 14 residues. Germline lookup yields CDR1 SGHTA and CDR2 FQGTGA. The chain's CDR3 is CTSSSTSTSTEQFF. The CDR3 coding sequence is TGTACCAGCAGCTCAACTTCGACTAGCACTGAGCAGTTCTTC.

This sequence joins TRBV11-1 and TRBJ2-7, with a possible D match to TRBD2 (6 bases). V was clipped by 5 bases and J by 0 bases, with 14 bases between them. CDR1 is SGHAT, CDR2 FQDESV, per germline (reference sequence). The CDR3 consists of 15 residues. The DNA of the CDR3 is TGTGCCAGCAGCGGCGGGGCCGGGCGCTCCTACGAGCAGTACTTC. Its translation: CASSGGAGRSYEQYF.